This entry concerns a single T cell receptor (beta chain). Its specificity is not known. The record originates from a study of siplizumab effects on memory and regulatory T cells. Study-wide results and limits: Poor capture below about 10^-5 frequency left most alloreactive clones unmapped to unstimulated subsets.

Generated by immunoSEQ multiplex PCR, the TCRdb table keeps only in-frame clones and is missing some. The data contain roughly 56,000 clones, just over 90% of them singletons. Trimming cost V 3 bases and J 4 bases, with 12 bases left between them. Germline CDR1 reads SGHVS; CDR2 reads FNYEAQ. This CDR3 is built from 15 residues. This sequence originates from a human donor in good health. The chain is built from TRBV7-6 and TRBJ2-2; D ambiguous. The sample taken for sequencing was CD8+ T cells sorted from blood. The CDR3 is CASSLTGALTGELFF. In DNA form, the CDR3 reads TGTGCCAGCAGCTTGACCGGAGCCCTCACCGGGGAGCTGTTTTTT.